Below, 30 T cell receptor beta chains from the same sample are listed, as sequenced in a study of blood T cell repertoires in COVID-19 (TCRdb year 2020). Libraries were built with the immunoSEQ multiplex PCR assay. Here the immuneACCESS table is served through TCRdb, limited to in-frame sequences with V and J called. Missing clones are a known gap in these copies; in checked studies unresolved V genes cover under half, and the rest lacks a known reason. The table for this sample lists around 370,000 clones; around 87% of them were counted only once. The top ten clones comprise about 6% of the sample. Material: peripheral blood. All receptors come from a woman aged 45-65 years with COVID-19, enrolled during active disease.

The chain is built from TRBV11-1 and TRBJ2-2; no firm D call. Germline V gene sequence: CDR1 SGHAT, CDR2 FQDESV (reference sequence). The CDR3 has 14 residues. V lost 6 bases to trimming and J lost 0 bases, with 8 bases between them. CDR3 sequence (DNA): TGTGCCAGCAGAAAGAACACGAACACCGGGGAGCTGTTTTTT. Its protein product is CASRKNTNTGELFF.

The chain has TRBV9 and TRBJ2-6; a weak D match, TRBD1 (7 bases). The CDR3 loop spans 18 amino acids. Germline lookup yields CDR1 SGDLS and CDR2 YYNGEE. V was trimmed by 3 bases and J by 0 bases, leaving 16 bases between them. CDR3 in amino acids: CASSEAAGGLSGANVLTF. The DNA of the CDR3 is TGTGCCAGCAGCGAAGCGGCAGGGGGGCTCTCTGGGGCCAACGTCCTGACTTTC.

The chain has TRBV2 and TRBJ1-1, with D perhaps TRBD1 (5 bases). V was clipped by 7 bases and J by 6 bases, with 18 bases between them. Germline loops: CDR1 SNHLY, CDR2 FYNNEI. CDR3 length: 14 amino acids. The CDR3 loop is CASTPDQGLAEAFF. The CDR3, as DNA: TGTGCCAGCACCCCGGACCAGGGATTAGCTGAAGCTTTCTTT.

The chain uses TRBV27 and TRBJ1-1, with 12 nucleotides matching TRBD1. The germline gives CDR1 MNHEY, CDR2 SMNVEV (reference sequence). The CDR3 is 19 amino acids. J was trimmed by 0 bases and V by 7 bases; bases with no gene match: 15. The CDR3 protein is CASILGTGGYRGLNTEAFF. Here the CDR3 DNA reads TGTGCCAGCATCCTCGGGACAGGGGGCTATAGGGGTTTGAACACTGAAGCTTTCTTT.

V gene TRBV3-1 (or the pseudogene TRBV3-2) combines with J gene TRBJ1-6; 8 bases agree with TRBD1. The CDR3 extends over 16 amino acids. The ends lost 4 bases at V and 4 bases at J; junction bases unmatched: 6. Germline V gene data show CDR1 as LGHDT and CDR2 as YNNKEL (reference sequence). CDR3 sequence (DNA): TGTGCCAGCAGCCTCATAAGGACAGGGTATAATTCACCCCTCCACTTT. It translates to CASSLIRTGYNSPLHF.

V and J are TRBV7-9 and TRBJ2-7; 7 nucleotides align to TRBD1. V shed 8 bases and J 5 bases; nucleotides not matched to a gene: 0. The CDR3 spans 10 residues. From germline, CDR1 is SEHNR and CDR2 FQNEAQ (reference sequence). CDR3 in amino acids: CASGTDEQYF. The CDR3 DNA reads TGTGCCAGCGGGACAGACGAGCAGTACTTC.

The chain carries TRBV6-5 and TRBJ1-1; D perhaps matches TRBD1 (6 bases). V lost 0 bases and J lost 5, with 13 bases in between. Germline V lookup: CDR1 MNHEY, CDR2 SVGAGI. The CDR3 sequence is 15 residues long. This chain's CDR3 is CASSYSDPGVTEAFF. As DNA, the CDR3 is TGTGCCAGCAGTTACTCTGATCCAGGGGTTACTGAAGCTTTCTTT.

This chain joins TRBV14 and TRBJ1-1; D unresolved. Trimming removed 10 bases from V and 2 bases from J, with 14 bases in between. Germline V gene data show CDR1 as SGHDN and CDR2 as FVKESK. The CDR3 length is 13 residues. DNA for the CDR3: TGTGCCACATCCGCGCCTATAAACACTGAAGCTTTCTTT. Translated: CATSAPINTEAFF.

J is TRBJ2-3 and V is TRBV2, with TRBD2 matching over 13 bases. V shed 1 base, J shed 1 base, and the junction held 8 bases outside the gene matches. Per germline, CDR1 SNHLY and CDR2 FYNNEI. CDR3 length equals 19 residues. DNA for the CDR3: TGTGCCAGCAGTGAAGGGACTAGCGGGAGATTGTGGGGCACAGATACGCAGTATTTT. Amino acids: CASSEGTSGRLWGTDTQYF.

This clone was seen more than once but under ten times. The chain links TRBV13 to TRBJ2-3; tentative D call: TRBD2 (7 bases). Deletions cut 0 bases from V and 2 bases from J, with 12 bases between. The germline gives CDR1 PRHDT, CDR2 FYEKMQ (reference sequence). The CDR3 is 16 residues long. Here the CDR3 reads CASSLGGGGPTDTQYF. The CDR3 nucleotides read TGTGCCAGCAGCTTAGGGGGAGGGGGTCCCACAGATACGCAGTATTTT.

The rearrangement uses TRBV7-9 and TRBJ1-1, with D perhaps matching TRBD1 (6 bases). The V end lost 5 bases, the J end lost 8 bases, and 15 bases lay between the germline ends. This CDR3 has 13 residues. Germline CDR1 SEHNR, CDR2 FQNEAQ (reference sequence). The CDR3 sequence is CASSLITGIEAFF. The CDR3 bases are TGTGCCAGCAGCCTTATAACAGGGATCGAAGCTTTCTTT.

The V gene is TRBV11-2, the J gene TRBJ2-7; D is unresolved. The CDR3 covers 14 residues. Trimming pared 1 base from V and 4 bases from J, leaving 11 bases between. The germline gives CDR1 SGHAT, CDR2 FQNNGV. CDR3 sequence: CASSLAHRNYEQYF. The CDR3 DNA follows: TGTGCCAGCAGCTTAGCACACAGAAATTACGAGCAGTACTTC. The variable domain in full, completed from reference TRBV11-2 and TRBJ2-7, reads EAGVAQSPRYKIIEKRQSVAFWCNPISGHATLYWYQQILGQGPKLLIQFQNNGVVDDSQLPKDRFSAERLKGVDSTLKIQPAKLEDSAVYLCASSLAHRNYEQYFGPGTRLTVT.

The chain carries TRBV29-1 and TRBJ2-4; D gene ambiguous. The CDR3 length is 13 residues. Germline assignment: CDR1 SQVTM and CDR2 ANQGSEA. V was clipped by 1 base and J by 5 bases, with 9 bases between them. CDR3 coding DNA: TGCAGCGTTGAAGGGCAGGCCCAAAACATTCAGTACTTC. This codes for CSVEGQAQNIQYF.

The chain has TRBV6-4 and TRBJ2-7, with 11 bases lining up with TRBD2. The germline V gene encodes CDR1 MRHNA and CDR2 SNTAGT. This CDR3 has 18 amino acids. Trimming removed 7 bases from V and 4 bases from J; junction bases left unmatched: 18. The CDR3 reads CASNGGTSGLFVPYEQYF. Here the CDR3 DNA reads TGTGCCAGCAATGGAGGGACTAGCGGACTCTTCGTTCCTTACGAGCAGTACTTC.

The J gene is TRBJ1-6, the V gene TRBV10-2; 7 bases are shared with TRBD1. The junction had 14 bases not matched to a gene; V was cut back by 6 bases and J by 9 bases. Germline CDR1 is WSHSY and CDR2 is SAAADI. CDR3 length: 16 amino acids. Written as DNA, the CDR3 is TGCGCCAGCAGAGGAGGGACAGCTGGGGGGAGTTCACCCCTCCACTTT. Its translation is CASRGGTAGGSSPLHF.

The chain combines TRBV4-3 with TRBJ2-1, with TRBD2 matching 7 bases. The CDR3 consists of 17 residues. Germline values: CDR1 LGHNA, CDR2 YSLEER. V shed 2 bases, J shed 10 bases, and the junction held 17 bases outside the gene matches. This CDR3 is CASSQFDLLAGASEQFF. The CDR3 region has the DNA TGCGCCAGCAGCCAATTTGACCTCCTGGCGGGAGCGTCGGAGCAGTTCTTC.

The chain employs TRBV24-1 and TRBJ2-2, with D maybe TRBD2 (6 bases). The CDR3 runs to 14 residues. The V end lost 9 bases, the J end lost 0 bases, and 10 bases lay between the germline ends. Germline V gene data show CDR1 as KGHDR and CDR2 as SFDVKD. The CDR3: CATRGFANTGELFF. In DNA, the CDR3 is TGTGCCACCCGGGGGTTCGCGAACACCGGGGAGCTGTTTTTT.

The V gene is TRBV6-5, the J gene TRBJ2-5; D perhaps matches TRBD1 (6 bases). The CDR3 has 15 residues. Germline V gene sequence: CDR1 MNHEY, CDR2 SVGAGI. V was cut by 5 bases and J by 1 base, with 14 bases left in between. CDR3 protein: CASSRIRTVQETQYF. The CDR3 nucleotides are TGTGCCAGCAGTCGCATTAGGACAGTCCAAGAGACCCAGTACTTC.

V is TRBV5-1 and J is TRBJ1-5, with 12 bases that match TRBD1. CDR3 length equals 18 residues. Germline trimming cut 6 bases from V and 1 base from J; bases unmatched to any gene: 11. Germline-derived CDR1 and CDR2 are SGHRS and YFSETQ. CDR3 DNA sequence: TGCGCCAGCACCCGCCCCGGGACAGGGGGCCTGAGCAATCAGCCCCAGCATTTT. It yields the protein CASTRPGTGGLSNQPQHF.

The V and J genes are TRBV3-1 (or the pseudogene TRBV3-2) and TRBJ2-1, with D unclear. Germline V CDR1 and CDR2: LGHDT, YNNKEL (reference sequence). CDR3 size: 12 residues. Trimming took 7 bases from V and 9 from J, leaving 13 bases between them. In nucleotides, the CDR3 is TGTGCCAGCAACAACCTGGCTGGTGAGCAGTTCTTC. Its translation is CASNNLAGEQFF.

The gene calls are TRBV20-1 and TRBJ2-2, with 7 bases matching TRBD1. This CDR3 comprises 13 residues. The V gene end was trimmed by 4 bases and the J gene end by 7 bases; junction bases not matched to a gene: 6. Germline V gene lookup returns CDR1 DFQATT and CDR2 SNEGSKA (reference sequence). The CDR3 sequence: CSANDRVGGELFF. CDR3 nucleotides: TGCAGTGCTAATGACAGGGTGGGCGGGGAGCTGTTTTTT.

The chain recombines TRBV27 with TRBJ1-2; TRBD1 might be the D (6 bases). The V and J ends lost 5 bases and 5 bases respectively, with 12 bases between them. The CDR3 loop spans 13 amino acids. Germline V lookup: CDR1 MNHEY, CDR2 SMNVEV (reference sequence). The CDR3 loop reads CASSPLGQYGYTF. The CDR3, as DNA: TGTGCCAGCAGTCCACTAGGACAGTATGGCTACACCTTC.

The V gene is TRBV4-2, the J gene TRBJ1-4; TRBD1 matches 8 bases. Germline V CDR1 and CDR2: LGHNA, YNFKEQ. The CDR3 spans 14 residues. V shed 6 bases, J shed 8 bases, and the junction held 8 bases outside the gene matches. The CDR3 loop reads CASRLTGAGEKLFF. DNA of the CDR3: TGTGCCAGCAGACTGACAGGGGCCGGGGAAAAACTGTTTTTT.

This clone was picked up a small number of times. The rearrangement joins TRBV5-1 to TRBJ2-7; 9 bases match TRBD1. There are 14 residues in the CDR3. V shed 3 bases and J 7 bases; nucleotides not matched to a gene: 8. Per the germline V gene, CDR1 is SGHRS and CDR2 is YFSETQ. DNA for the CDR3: TGCGCCAGCAGCTCCACAGGGGGCGCGGGAGAGCAGTACTTC. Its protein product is CASSSTGGAGEQYF.

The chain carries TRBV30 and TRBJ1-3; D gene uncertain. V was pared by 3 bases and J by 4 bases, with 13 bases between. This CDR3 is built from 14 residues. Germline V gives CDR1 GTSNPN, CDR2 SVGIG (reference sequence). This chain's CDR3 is CAWSVLNFGNTIYF. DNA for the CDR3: TGTGCCTGGAGCGTCCTTAACTTCGGAAACACCATATATTTT.

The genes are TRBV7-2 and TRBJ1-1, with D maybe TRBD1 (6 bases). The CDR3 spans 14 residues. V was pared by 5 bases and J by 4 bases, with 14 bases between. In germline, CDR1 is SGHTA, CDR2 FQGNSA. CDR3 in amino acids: CASSLTGHGTEAFF. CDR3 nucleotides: TGTGCCAGCAGCCTTACAGGGCATGGCACTGAAGCTTTCTTT.

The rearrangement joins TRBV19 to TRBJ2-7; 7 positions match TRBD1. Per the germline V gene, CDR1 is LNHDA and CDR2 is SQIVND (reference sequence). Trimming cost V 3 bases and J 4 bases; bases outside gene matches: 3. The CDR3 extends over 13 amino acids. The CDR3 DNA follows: TGTGCCAGTAGTATCCGGGACAGATACGAGCAGTACTTC. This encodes CASSIRDRYEQYF.

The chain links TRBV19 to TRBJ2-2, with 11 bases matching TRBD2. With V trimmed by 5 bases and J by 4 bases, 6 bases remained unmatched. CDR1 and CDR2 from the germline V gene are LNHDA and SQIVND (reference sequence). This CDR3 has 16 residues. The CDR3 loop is CASSPIAGGFTGELFF. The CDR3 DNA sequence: TGTGCCAGTAGTCCTATAGCGGGAGGGTTCACCGGGGAGCTGTTTTTT.

Here the CDR3 reads CASSLFGASGRKDTQYF. For the CDR3, the DNA is TGTGCCAGCAGTCTTTTTGGGGCTAGCGGGAGGAAAGATACGCAGTATTTT. The gene calls are TRBV27 and TRBJ2-3; 11 nucleotides agree with TRBD2. Germline CDR1 and CDR2: MNHEY and SMNVEV (reference sequence). This CDR3 is 17 amino acids long. V lost 5 bases to trimming and J lost 5 bases; unmatched junction nucleotides: 12.

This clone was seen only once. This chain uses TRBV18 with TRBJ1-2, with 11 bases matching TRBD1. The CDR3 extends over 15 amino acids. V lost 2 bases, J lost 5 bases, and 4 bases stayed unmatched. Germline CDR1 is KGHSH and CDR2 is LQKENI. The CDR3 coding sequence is TGTGCCAGCTCACCAGGACAGGGGGCCGATTATGGCTACACCTTC. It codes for CASSPGQGADYGYTF.